This T cell receptor (beta chain) is from a study of T cell responses to AZD1222 COVID-19 vaccine. The overall study: Pooled in the analysis were second doses at about 4 or about 12 weeks.

About this clone itself: The antigen is undetermined.

Trimming removed 7 bases at V and 3 bases at J, with 25 bases between. The CDR3 consists of 16 residues. Germline CDR1 reads GTSNPN; CDR2 reads SVGIG (reference sequence). Sequencing was performed with immunoSEQ multiplex PCR; in TCRdb, only in-frame clones are kept and a portion is missing. The sample has some 140,000 clones, roughly 90% seen once; the top ten hold just over 3%. Overall study results and limits: Scientists sampled the repertoires only once the peak T cell response had passed. The study found Spike-specific TCR breadth and depth rose after two AZD1222 doses. White British donors predominated, females outnumbered males, and clonal diversity was possibly underestimated.

This specimen was peripheral blood, taken on day 0 of AZD1222 vaccination. This TCR was recovered from an adult in good health. This chain links TRBV30 with TRBJ2-7; D unresolved. The CDR3 DNA reads TGTGCCTCCCTAGACCGAGCTTTGGGAAGCAACTACGAGCAGTACTTC. Translating gives CASLDRALGSNYEQYF.